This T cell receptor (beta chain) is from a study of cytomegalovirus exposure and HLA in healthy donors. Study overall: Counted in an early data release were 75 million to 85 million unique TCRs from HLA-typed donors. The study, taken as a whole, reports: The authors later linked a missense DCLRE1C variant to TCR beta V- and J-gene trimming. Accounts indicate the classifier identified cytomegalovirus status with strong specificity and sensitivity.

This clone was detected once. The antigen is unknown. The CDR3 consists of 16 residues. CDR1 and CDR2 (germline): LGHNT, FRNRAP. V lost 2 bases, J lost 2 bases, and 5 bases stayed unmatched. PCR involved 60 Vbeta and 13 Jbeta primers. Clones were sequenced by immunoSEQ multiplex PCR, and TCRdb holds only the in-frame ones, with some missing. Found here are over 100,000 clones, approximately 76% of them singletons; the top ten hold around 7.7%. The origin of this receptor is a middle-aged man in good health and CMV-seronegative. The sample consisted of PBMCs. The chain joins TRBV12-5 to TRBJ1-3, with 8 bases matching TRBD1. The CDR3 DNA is TGTGCTAGTGGTTTGACCGGACAGGGCCCTGGAAACACCATATATTTT. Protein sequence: CASGLTGQGPGNTIYF.